The rows below give T cell receptor beta chains drawn from one sample of a study of blood T cell repertoires in COVID-19. Here immunoSEQ multiplex PCR was the method, and the copy in TCRdb shows in-frame clones only, minus some. The profile covers approximately 250,000 clones, with roughly 88% appearing a single time and over 1% taken by the ten largest. The specimen was PBMCs or T cells enriched from blood (not recorded which). These TCRs come from a woman aged 40 to 50 with acute COVID-19. The CDR3 runs from the conserved cysteine through the conserved F or W. The order of the fields is V gene, J gene, CDR3 protein.

>TRBV28|TRBJ1-2
CASSRTGGGYTF
>TRBV10-1|TRBJ1-1
CASSGTGVTEAFF
>TRBV3-1/TRBV3-2|TRBJ1-1
CASSQEDKATEAFF
>TRBV30|TRBJ2-7
CAWDRGSYEQYF
>TRBV30|TRBJ1-2
CAWSASPFPRDFYGYTF
>TRBV19|TRBJ2-3
CASSINPFSGANTQYF
>TRBV5-4|TRBJ1-1
CASSLDRGTEAFF
>TRBV6-6|TRBJ1-3
CASSYGGVIGPGTGTGNTIYF
>TRBV11-3|TRBJ2-1
CASSLLSAGGATEQFF
>TRBV7-3|TRBJ1-4
CASSSRGGEKLFF
>TRBV5-1|TRBJ1-2
CASSLVGEASYGYTF
>TRBV19|TRBJ1-5
CASSPQTGLGNQPQHF
>TRBV5-1|TRBJ1-6
CASSGGATSGSPLHF
>TRBV30|TRBJ1-5
CAWIPGTGANQPQHF
>TRBV20-1|TRBJ1-1
CSASRESEAFF
>TRBV7-8|TRBJ2-1
CASSWGLGSYNEQFF
>TRBV19|TRBJ2-1
CASSIVGAVGEQFF
>TRBV7-2|TRBJ2-3
CASSTRGGTDTQYF
>TRBV3-1/TRBV3-2|TRBJ2-1
CASSQVFNEQFF
>TRBV5-1|TRBJ2-5
CASSPSGTGSRETQYF
>TRBV29-1|TRBJ1-4
CSVTTNEKLFF
>TRBV12-3/TRBV12-4|TRBJ1-2
CASRKQGYYGYTF
>TRBV5-1|TRBJ2-1
CASSSGQAYNEQFF
>TRBV27|TRBJ1-4
CASSRDRVKLFF
>TRBV19|TRBJ2-1
CASCSGTSSYNEQFF
>TRBV6-2/TRBV6-3|TRBJ2-2
CASSYRGSGSASTGELFF
>TRBV24-1|TRBJ2-1
CATGSSGSSSYNEQFF
>TRBV18|TRBJ2-1
CASSQGQNNEQFF
>TRBV2|TRBJ2-5
CASSFGLAGDWQETQYF
>TRBV5-4|TRBJ2-3
CASSSYRGRDTDTQYF
>TRBV5-1|TRBJ2-7
CASSEGGVPRYEQYF
>TRBV13|TRBJ2-1
CASSPGGAGGNEQFF
>TRBV2|TRBJ2-1
CASSRGREGSEQFF
>TRBV4-3|TRBJ1-5
CASSQDYGVEQPQHF
>TRBV20-1|TRBJ2-2
CSASPRDRGIAGELFF
>TRBV27|TRBJ1-1
CASSLTGRAYSNTEAFF
>TRBV24-1|TRBJ2-5
CATSEPGTGVEETQYF
>TRBV5-1|TRBJ2-1
CASSLAMGQGGYNEQFF
>TRBV4-3|TRBJ1-1
CASSQGEGVAFF
>TRBV5-4|TRBJ1-5
CASSFGGRDQPQHF
>TRBV7-9|TRBJ2-2
CASSDRTSGRHTGELFF
>TRBV28|TRBJ1-5
CASSFDDRVNQPQHF
>TRBV2|TRBJ2-1
CASSDLIGLAGVGEQFF
>TRBV6-5|TRBJ1-2
CASSYSRGHGYTF
>TRBV3-1/TRBV3-2|TRBJ2-1
CASSQGLAPYNEQFF
>TRBV18|TRBJ1-3
CASSRIGQGVSGNTIYF
>TRBV27|TRBJ2-7
CASSENPDSYEQYF